This T cell receptor (beta chain) was recorded in a study of beta chain features in type 1 diabetes. TCRB transcripts that were expressed got sequenced, as all of the isolated RNA had been reverse transcribed. Profiled with immunoSEQ multiplex PCR; TCRdb holds only in-frame clones, not every one. The sample includes some 150,000 clones, approximately 12% seen only once; the top ten take roughly 2%. This clone occurred a few times. Trimming cost V 5 bases and J 2 bases; bases outside gene matches: 8. The CDR3 consists of 16 residues. Germline-derived CDR1 and CDR2 are SGHDT and YYEEEE. This TCR was sampled from a man younger than 30 in good health. The sequenced sample consisted of central memory CD4+ T cells from blood. V gene TRBV5-6 combines with J gene TRBJ2-5; 11 bases are a match to TRBD1. In DNA, the CDR3 is TGTGCCAGCAGTACGGACGGGACAGGGGGTCAAGAGACCCAGTACTTC. It yields the protein CASSTDGTGGQETQYF.